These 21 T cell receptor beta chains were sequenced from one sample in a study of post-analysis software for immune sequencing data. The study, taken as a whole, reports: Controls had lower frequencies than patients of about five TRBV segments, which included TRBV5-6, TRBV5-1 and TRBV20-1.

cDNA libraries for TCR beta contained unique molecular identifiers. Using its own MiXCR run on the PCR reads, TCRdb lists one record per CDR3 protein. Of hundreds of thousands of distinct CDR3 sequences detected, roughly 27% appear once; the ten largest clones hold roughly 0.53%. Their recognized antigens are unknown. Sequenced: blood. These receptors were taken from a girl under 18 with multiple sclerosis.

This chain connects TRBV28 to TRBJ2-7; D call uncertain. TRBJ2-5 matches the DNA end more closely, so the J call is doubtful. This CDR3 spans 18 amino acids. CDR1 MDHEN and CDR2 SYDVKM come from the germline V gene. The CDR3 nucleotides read TGTGCCAGCAGTTTTTTTATCGGGCTCGATAATACGTTAAAGACCCAGTACTTC. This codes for CASSFFIGLDNTLKTQYF.

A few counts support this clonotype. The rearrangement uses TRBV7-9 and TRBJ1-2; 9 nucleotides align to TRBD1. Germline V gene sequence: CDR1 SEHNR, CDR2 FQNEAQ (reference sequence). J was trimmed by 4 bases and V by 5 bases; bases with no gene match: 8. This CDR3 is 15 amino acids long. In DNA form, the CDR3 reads TGTGCCAGCAGCCCCCGACAGGGGGGGACCTATGGCTACACCTTC. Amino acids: CASSPRQGGTYGYTF. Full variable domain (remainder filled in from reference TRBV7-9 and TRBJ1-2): DTGVSQNPRHKITKRGQNVTFRCDPISEHNRLYWYRQTLGQGPEFLTYFQNEAQLEKSRLLSDRFSAERPKGSFSTLEIQRTEQGDSAMYLCASSPRQGGTYGYTFGSGTRLTVV.

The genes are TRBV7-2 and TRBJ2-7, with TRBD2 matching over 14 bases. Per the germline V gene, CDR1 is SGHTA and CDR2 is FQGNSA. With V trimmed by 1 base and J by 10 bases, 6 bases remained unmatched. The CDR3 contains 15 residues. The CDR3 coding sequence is TGTGCCAGCAGCTTAGAAGGGACTAGCGGGAGAAATCAGTACTTC. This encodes CASSLEGTSGRNQYF.

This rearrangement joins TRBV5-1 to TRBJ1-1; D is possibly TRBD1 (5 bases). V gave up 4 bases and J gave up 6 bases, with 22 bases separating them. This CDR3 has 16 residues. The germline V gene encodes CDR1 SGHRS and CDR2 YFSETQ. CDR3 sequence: CASSLTISSGGSEAFF. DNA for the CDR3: TGCGCCAGCAGCCTGACGATATCGAGTGGGGGGTCTGAAGCTTTCTTT.

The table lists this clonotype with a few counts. The CDR3: CASSEYPVGGGRKLYF. The CDR3, as DNA: TGTGCCAGCAGTGAATATCCTGTGGGGGGGGGTAGGAAACTGTATTTT. The chain combines TRBV25-1 with TRBJ2-3; TRBD2 aligns across 7 bases. V lost 0 bases, J lost 14 bases, and 17 bases stayed unmatched. Per the germline V gene, CDR1 is MGHDK and CDR2 is SYGVNS. The CDR3 loop spans 16 amino acids.

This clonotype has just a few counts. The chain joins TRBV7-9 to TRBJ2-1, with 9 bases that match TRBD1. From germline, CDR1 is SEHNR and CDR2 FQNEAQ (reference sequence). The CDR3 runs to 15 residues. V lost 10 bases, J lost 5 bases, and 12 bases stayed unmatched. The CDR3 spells CATESGTGNHNEQFF. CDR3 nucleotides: TGTGCCACCGAATCCGGGACAGGGAATCACAATGAGCAGTTCTTC. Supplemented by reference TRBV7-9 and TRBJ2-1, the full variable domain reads DTGVSQNPRHKITKRGQNVTFRCDPISEHNRLYWYRQTLGQGPEFLTYFQNEAQLEKSRLLSDRFSAERPKGSFSTLEIQRTEQGDSAMYLCATESGTGNHNEQFFGPGTRLTVL.

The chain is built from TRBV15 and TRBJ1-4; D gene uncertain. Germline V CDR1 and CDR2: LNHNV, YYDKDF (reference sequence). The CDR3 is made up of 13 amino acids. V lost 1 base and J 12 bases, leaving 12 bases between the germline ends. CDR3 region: CATSRVRSTELFF. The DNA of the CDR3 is TGTGCCACCAGCAGAGTAAGAAGTACCGAACTGTTTTTT.

CDR3 sequence (DNA): TGTGCCAGCAGCACCCGGGATGAGCAGTTCTTC. As protein: CASSTRDEQFF. V gene TRBV11-2 combines with J gene TRBJ2-1; no clear D gene. The germline CDR1 and CDR2 sequences are SGHAT and FQNNGV. This CDR3 contains 11 residues. V dropped 5 bases and J dropped 8 bases, with 7 bases sitting between them.

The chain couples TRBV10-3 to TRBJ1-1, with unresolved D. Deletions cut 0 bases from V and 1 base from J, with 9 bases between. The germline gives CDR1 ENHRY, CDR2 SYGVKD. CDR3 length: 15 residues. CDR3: CAISESAPPNTEAFF. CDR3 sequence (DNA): TGTGCCATCAGTGAGTCGGCGCCCCCGAACACTGAAGCTTTCTTT.

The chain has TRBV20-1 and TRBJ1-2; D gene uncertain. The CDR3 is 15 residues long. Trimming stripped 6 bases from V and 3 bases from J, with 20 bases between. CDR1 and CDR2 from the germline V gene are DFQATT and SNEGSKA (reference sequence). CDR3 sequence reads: CSATRVVGVDYGYTF. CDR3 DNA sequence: TGCAGTGCCACCCGAGTGGTCGGGGTTGACTATGGCTACACCTTC.

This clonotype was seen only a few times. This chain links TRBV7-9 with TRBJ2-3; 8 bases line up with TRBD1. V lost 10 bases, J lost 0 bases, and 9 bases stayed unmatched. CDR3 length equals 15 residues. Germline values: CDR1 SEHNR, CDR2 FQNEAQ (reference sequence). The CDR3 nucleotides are TGTGCCAACCCAACAGGGGGATCTAGCACAGATACGCAGTATTTT. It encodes CANPTGGSSTDTQYF.

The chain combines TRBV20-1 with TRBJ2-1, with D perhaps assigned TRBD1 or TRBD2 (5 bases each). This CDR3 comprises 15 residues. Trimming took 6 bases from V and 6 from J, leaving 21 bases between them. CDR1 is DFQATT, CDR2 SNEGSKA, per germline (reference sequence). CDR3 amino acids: CSALSPGPQSNEQFF. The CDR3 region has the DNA TGCAGTGCCCTTTCCCCGGGACCCCAAAGCAATGAGCAGTTCTTC.

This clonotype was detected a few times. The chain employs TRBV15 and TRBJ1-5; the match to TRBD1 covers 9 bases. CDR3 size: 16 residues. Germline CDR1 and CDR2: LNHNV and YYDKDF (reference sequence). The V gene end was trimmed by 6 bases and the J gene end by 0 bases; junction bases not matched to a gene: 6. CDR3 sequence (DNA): TGTGCCACCAGACAGGGGGCCCAATATAGCAATCAGCCCCAGCATTTT. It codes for CATRQGAQYSNQPQHF.

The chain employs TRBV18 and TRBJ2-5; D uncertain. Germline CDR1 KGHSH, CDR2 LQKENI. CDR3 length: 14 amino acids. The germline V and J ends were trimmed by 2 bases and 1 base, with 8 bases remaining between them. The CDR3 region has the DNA TGTGCCAGCTCACCAGTTGGTCGCCAAGAGACCCAGTACTTC. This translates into CASSPVGRQETQYF. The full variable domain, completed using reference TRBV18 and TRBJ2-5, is NAGVMQNPRHLVRRRGQEARLRCSPMKGHSHVYWYRQLPEEGLKFMVYLQKENIIDESGMPKERFSAEFPKEGPSILRIQQVVRGDSAAYFCASSPVGRQETQYFGPGTRLLVL.

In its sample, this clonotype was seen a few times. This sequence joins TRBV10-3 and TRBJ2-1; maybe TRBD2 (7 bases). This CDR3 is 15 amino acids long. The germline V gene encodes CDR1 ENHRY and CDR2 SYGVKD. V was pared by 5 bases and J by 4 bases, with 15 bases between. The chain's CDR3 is CAISRLGGRYNEQFF. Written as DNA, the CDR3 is TGTGCCATCAGTCGTTTGGGGGGGCGTTACAATGAGCAGTTCTTC.

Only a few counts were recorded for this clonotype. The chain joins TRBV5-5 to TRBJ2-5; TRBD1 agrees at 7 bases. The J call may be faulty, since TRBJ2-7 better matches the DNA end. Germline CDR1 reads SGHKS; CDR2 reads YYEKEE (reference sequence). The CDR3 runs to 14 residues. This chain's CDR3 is CASSWWGQTREQYF. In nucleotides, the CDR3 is TGTGCCAGCAGCTGGTGGGGACAGACCCGCGAGCAGTACTTC.

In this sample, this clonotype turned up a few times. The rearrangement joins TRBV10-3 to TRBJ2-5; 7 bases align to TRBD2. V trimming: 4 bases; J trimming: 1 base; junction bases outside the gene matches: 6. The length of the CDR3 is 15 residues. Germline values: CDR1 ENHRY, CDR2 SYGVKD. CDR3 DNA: TGTGCCATCAGTGGGGGGGGAGGCTTCCAAGAGACCCAGTACTTC. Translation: CAISGGGGFQETQYF.

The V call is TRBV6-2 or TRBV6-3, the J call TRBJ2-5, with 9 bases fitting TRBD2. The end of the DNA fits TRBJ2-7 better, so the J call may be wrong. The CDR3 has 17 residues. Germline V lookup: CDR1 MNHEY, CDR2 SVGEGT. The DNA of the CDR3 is TGTGCCAGCAGTGCCATCCCTAGCGGGGTATCCTCCTACGAGCAGTACTTC. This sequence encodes CASSAIPSGVSSYEQYF.

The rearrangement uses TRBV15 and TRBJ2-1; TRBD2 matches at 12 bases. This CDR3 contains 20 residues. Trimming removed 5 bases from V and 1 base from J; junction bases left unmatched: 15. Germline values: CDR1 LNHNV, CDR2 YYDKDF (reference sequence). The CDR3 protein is CATSGGVGLAGPQSYNEQFF. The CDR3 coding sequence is TGTGCCACCAGCGGGGGGGTCGGACTAGCGGGACCCCAGTCCTACAATGAGCAGTTCTTC.

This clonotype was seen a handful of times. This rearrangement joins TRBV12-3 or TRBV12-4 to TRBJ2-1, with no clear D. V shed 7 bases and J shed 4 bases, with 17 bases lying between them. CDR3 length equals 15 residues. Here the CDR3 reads CASKKVGPYYNEQFF. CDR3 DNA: TGTGCCAGCAAAAAAGTCGGCCCCTATTACAATGAGCAGTTCTTC.

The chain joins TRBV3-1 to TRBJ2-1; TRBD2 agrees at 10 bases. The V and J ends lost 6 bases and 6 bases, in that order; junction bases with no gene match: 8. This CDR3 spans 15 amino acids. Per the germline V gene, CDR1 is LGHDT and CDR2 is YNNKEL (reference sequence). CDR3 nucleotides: TGTGCCAGCAGTGACCTAGCGGGGGCGGTCAATGAGCAGTTCTTC. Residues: CASSDLAGAVNEQFF.